The present T cell receptor (beta chain) was sequenced within a study of blood T cell repertoires in COVID-19. Across the study: Donors in the United States, Italy and Spain gave samples during acute or convalescent COVID-19.

With V trimmed by 0 bases and J by 8 bases, 11 bases remained unmatched. Germline V gene lookup returns CDR1 SGDLS and CDR2 YYNGEE. The length of the CDR3 is 17 residues. TCRdb's table, derived via immunoSEQ multiplex PCR, lists solely in-frame clones and lacks some. The table shows roughly 170,000 clones, with approximately 82% occurring only once. The V call is TRBV9, the J call TRBJ1-3; TRBD1 matches at 10 bases. Sequencing was carried out using PBMCs or T cells enriched from blood (not recorded which). The sequence derives from a woman aged 50 to 60 in a cohort exposed to, infected with or recovered from COVID-19 (not recorded which). Here the CDR3 DNA reads TGTGCCAGCAGCGTAGCTTCGACAGGGGGCGCGGGCCACACCATATATTTT. Residues: CASSVASTGGAGHTIYF.